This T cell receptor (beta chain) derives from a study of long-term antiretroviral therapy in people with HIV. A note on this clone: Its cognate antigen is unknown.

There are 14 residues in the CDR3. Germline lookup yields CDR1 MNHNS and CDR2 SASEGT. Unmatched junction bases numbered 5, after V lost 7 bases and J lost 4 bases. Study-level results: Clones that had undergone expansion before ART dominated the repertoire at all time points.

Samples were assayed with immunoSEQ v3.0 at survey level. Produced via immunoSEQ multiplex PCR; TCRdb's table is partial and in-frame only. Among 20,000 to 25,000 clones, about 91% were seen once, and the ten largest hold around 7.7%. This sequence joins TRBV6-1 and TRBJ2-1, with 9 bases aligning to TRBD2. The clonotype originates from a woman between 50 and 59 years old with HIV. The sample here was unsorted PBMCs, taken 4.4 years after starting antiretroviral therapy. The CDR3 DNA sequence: TGTGCCAGCACCTCTAGCGGGGCTTACAATGAGCAGTTCTTC. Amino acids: CASTSSGAYNEQFF.